This T cell receptor beta chain originates from a study of T cell repertoires in cytomegalovirus infection. One entry per CDR3 protein, called by TCRdb with MiXCR from the reads. This sample has about 770,000 distinct CDR3 sequences, with about 28% found just once. Broader study findings: CMV carriers with the relevant HLA were identified by cumulative public TCR beta family frequency.

This CDR3 comprises 15 residues. V was clipped by 0 bases and J by 4 bases; unmatched bases: 4. Germline V CDR1 and CDR2: LGHNA, YSLEER. In the case of this clonotype: Its antigen is still unknown.

V usage is TRBV4-3 and J usage is TRBJ2-3; 7 bases align to TRBD2. The material was cultured CD8+ T cells from PBMCs, obtained from culture after CMV antigen stimulation. The receptor was isolated from a human donor in good health (CMV status not recorded). Some clones in this sample may be carry-over from other donors' samples. The CDR3 sequence is CASSQDLGGADTQYF. The CDR3, as DNA: TGCGCCAGCAGCCAAGATCTGGGGGGGGCAGATACGCAGTATTTT.